This T cell receptor (beta chain) was found in a study of T cell responses to AZD1222 COVID-19 vaccine (dated by TCRdb to about 2021). Regarding the study in general: A total of 240 or so trial participants underwent TCR sequencing, of whom 207 had received two doses of AZD1222 and 26 had received two doses of the MenACWY control vaccine. Trial participants were enrolled by age into 18-55, 56-69 and 70-plus year subgroups, with approximately 150, 28 and 58 TCR-sequenced participants respectively.

CDR1 and CDR2 are drawn from the germline V gene: LGHNA, YSLEER. Trimming accounts for 0 bases at V and 13 bases at J, while the number of junction bases matched to no gene is 19. The CDR3, from cysteine to phenylalanine, totals 18 residues. Here the CDR3 DNA is all that survives: 54 bases in frame from base 1. For this clone: Its antigen target is currently unknown. No base qualities exist here, and no much larger clone lies one base off it.

In light of the paper, this sample's time point label describes: about 28 days (+/-7) after the second vaccine dose. AZD1222 recipients given second doses at about 4 weeks or at about 12 weeks were pooled, since spike-specific TCR depth and breadth were not found to differ between the two schedules. Vaccinee samples were obtained from the UK trials COV001 and COV002, which included a single-blind randomized controlled phase 2/3 trial of AZD1222 (ChAdOx1 nCoV-19) in healthy adults. For TCRbeta chain sequencing, PBMC samples from trial participants were taken at day 0 and at day 28 after the second dose. What the research found in general, with its limitations: Spike-specific TCR breadth and depth rose significantly after two AZD1222 doses compared with day 0 and with MenACWY recipients. The 56-69-year group was small, and its depth increase did not reach significance, likely because of low power. The vaccine-associated CD4 TCRs covered the entire spike protein, and the dominant responses fell in regions 160-218 and 743-854. Because no day 14 peak-response samples were available, the repertoires could be characterized only after the peak T cell response. Participants were mostly white British, with more females than males. The authors suggested clonal diversity may have been underestimated. Epitopes outside the regions mutated in the B.1.351 and B.1.1.7 variants were reportedly recognized by nearly half of the unique spike-specific TCRs. Only six or seven AZD1222 recipients were SARS-CoV-2 seropositive at baseline, limiting conclusions about previously exposed vaccinees.

The CDR3 regions of human TCRbeta chains were analyzed by immunosequencing. Turning to the authors' computational methods: Repertoire TCRs were matched against a reference library of SARS-CoV-2-specific TCRs generated with the MIRA antigen-specificity platform. Breadth meant the fraction of unique TCRs that were SARS-CoV-2-associated, whereas depth meant the fraction of total T cells that were SARS-CoV-2-associated. Each spike-specific TCR was assigned to its reactive spike region and to a CD4 or CD8 class using the MIRA data. Log10-transformed breadth and depth values were compared by one-way ANOVA with Sidak's multiple comparisons tests. In TCRdb, the immuneACCESS table is reduced to in-frame sequences with V and J assigned. These tables do not hold every clone; where another copy was compared, an unresolved V gene accounts for under half, and the others remain unexplained. Clone size and V and J calls were adopted from that table, with D and trimming inferred from the DNA. A total of 180,000 or so clones appear in this sample, around 90% of them only once. Together, the top ten hold 1.5% to 2.5% of the sample.

This receptor was identified in an adult who received the AZD1222 COVID-19 vaccine. The sequence is built from TRBV4-3 and TRBJ2-2; 8 nucleotides in the junction match TRBD2. The material sequenced was peripheral blood, taken 28 days after the second AZD1222 dose. The nucleotides read TGCGCCAGCAGCCAAGAGTCTAGCGGGTTAAACCCTGCTTCGACGCTGTTTTTT. Its translation is CASSQESSGLNPASTLFF.